What follows describes a single T cell receptor beta chain. The antigen remains undetermined. The sample originates from a study of breast tumors, draining lymph nodes, adjacent tissues. Findings and caveats of the study: Tumor repertoires ranked between lymph nodes and nontumor tissue in diversity, with V and J gene preferences. Data fit most tumor T cells coming from lymph node, expanding in tumor. Tumor and nontumor repertoires were significantly more similar in luminal-like than in basal-like breast cancer. Data only fit, rather than demonstrated, lymph node origin of most tumor T cells.

Each CDR3 protein is one row after TCRdb ran MiXCR on the multiplex PCR reads. The sample has 7,000 to 9,000 distinct CDR3 sequences; around 74% are singletons. The receptor was isolated from a female donor with breast cancer. Some clones in this sample may be carry-over from other donors' samples. Sequenced: tumor-adjacent breast tissue.

In DNA, the CDR3 is TGTGCCAGTAGTATAGGACATATAGAATACAATGAGCAGTTCTTC. This gives the protein CASSIGHIEYNEQFF. The chain couples TRBV19 to TRBJ2-1, with D unclear. Germline V gene data show CDR1 as LNHDA and CDR2 as SQIVND (reference sequence). V was cut by 1 base and J by 4 bases, with 11 bases left in between. The CDR3 sequence is 15 residues long. Full variable domain (outside the CDR3, taken from reference TRBV19 and TRBJ2-1): DGGITQSPKYLFRKEGQNVTLSCEQNLNHDAMYWYRQDPGQGLRLIYYSQIVNDFQKGDIAEGYSVSREKKESFPLTVTSAQKNPTAFYLCASSIGHIEYNEQFFGPGTRLTVL.